The T cell receptor (beta chain) under discussion was sequenced for a study of blood T cell repertoires in COVID-19. Participant ages covered about 18 to 95 years across 25 or so US areas. The germline gives CDR1 LGHNA, CDR2 YSLEER. Trimming pared 0 bases from V and 2 bases from J, leaving 8 bases between. The CDR3 runs 16 residues. Profiling relied on immunoSEQ multiplex PCR, and the TCRdb table lists in-frame clones only, not all of them. The sample includes about 260,000 clones, just under 90% of them seen just once. Sequenced sample: PBMCs or T cells enriched from blood (not recorded which). This chain uses TRBV4-3 with TRBJ2-6; no firm D call. The sequence was collected from a woman between 25 and 40 years old with acute COVID-19. CDR3 amino acids: CASSQDWPAGANVLTF. DNA of the CDR3: TGCGCCAGCAGCCAAGATTGGCCTGCTGGGGCCAACGTCCTGACTTTC.